The clone carrying this T cell receptor beta chain was recorded a few times. This sample was included in a study of blood T cells in healthy people across ages. Primers used in a second PCR of roughly 7 to 12 cycles were a sample-barcoded 5' primer and a J-beta primer mix. Each cDNA molecule, via a template-switch adaptor with 12 random nucleotides, was tagged. One entry per CDR3 protein, called by TCRdb with MiXCR from the 5' RACE reads. This table holds 1.5 million to 2 million distinct CDR3 sequences, 30% to 35% found once. This CDR3 is built from 16 residues. Germline V gene lookup returns CDR1 MNHNS and CDR2 SASEGT. Trimming shortened V by 6 bases and J by 5 bases, and 22 bases separated the two germline ends. Every sample yielded at least 6.5 million isolated PBMCs.

The sequencing input was blood. The J gene is TRBJ2-5, the V gene TRBV6-1, with D possibly TRBD1 on 5 matching bases. The TCR comes from a woman in her thirties in good health. The CDR3 DNA is TGTGCCAGCAGCGAGAGGCCGGTGGGGCTTCGGGAGACCCAGTACTTC. It codes for CASSERPVGLRETQYF.